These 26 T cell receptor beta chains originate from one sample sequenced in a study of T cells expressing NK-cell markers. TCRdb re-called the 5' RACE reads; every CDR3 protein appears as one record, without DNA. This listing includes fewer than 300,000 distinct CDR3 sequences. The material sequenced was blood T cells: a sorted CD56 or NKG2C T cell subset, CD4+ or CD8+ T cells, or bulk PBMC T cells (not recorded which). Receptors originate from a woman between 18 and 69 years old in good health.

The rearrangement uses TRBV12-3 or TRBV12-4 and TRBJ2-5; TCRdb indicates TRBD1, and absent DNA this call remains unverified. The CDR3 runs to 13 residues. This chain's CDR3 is CASGLGEQGTQYF.

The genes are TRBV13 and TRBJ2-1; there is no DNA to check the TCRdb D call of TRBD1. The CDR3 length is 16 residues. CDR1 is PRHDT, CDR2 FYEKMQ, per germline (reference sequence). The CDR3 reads CASSWGAGAVVNEQFF.

This chain's CDR3 is CASRTQGVGTDTQYF. V is TRBV12-3 or TRBV12-4 and J is TRBJ2-3; the TCRdb D gene call, TRBD1, has no DNA to confirm it. This CDR3 has 15 residues.

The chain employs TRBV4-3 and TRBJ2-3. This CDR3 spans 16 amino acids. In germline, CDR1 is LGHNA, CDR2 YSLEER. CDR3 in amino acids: CASSQEWVTSTDTQYF.

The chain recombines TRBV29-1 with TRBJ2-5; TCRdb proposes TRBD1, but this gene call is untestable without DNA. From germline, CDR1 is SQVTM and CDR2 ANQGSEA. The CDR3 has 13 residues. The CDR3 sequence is CSVAQRARETQYF.

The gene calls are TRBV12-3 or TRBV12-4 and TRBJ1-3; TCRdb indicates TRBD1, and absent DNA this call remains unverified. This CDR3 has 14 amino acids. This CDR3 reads CASSTGTAGNTIYF.

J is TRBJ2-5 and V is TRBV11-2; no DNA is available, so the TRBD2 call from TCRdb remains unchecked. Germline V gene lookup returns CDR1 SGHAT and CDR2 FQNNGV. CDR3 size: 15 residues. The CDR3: CASSRRGLAAETQYF.

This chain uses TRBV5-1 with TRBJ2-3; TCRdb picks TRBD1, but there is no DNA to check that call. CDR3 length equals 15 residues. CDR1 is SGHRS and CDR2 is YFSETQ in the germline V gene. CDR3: CASSFRQGAPDTQYF.

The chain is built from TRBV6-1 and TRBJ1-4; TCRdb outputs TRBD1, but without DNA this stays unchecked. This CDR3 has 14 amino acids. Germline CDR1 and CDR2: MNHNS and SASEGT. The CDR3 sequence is CASSRTGKNEKLFF.

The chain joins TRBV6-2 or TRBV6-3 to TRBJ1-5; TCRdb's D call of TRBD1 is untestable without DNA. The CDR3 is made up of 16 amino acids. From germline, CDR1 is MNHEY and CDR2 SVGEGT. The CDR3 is CASNDATGRIGQPQHF.

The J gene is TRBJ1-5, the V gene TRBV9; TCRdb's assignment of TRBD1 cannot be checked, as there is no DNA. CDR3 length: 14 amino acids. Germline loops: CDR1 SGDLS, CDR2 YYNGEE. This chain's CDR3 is CASSSGTSNQPQHF.

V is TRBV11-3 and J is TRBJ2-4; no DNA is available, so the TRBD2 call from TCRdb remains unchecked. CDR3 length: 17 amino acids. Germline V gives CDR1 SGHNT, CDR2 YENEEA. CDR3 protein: CASSLGPGGAGKNIQYF.

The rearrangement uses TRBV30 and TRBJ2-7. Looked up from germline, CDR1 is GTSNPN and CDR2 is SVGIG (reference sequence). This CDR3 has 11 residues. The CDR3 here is CAWREDYEQYF.

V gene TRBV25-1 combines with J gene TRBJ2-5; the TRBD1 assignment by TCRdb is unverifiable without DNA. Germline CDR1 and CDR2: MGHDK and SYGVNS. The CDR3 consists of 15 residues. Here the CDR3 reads CASSGLPGQEETQYF.

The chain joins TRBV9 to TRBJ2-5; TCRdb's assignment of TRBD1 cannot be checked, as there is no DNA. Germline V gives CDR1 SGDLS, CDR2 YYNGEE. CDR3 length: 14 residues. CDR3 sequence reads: CASSSRGGQETQYF.

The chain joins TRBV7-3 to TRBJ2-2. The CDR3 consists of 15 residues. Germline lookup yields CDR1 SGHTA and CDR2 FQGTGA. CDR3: CASSLTAGTTGELFF.

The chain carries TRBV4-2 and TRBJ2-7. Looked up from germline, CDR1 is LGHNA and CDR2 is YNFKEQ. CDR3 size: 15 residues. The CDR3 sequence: CASSQDLTWNYEQYF.

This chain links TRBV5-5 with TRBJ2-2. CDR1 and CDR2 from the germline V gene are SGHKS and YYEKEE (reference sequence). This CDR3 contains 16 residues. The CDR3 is CASSLVLLANTGELFF.

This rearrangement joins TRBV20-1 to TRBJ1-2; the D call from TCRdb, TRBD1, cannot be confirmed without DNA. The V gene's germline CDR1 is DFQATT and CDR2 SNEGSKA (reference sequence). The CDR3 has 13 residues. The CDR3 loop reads CSAIQGQVYGYTF.

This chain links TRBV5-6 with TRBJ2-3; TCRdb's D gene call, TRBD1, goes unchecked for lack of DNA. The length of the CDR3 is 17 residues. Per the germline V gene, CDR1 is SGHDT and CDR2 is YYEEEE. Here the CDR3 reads CASSLMGTETSTDTQYF.

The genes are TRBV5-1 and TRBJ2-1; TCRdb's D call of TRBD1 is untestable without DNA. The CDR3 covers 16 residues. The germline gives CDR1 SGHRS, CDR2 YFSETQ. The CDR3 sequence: CASSFGGQGAWNEQFF.

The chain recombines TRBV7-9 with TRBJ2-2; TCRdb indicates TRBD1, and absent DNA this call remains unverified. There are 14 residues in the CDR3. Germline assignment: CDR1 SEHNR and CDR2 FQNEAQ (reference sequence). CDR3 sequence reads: CASSLQGVTGELFF.

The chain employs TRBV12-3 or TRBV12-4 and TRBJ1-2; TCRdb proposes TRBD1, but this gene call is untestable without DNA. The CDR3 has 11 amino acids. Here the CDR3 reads CASSLNSGTSF.

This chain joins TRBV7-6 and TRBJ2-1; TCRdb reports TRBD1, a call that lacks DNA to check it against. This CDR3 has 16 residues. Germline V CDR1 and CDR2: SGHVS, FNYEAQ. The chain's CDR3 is CASSLGVGETYNEQFF. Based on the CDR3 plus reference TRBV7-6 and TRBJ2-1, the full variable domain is GAGVSQSPRYKVTKRGQDVALRCDPISGHVSLYWYRQALGQGPEFLTYFNYEAQQDKSGLPNDRFSAERPEGSISTLTIQRTEQRDSAMYRCASSLGVGETYNEQFFGPGTRLTVL.

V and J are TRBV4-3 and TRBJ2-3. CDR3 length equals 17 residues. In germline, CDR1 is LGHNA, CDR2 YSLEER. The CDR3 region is CASSQGVGYPSTDTQYF.

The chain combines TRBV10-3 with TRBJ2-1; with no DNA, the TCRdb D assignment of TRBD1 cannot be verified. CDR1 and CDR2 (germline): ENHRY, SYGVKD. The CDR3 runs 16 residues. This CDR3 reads CAISEVGGPGYNEQFF.